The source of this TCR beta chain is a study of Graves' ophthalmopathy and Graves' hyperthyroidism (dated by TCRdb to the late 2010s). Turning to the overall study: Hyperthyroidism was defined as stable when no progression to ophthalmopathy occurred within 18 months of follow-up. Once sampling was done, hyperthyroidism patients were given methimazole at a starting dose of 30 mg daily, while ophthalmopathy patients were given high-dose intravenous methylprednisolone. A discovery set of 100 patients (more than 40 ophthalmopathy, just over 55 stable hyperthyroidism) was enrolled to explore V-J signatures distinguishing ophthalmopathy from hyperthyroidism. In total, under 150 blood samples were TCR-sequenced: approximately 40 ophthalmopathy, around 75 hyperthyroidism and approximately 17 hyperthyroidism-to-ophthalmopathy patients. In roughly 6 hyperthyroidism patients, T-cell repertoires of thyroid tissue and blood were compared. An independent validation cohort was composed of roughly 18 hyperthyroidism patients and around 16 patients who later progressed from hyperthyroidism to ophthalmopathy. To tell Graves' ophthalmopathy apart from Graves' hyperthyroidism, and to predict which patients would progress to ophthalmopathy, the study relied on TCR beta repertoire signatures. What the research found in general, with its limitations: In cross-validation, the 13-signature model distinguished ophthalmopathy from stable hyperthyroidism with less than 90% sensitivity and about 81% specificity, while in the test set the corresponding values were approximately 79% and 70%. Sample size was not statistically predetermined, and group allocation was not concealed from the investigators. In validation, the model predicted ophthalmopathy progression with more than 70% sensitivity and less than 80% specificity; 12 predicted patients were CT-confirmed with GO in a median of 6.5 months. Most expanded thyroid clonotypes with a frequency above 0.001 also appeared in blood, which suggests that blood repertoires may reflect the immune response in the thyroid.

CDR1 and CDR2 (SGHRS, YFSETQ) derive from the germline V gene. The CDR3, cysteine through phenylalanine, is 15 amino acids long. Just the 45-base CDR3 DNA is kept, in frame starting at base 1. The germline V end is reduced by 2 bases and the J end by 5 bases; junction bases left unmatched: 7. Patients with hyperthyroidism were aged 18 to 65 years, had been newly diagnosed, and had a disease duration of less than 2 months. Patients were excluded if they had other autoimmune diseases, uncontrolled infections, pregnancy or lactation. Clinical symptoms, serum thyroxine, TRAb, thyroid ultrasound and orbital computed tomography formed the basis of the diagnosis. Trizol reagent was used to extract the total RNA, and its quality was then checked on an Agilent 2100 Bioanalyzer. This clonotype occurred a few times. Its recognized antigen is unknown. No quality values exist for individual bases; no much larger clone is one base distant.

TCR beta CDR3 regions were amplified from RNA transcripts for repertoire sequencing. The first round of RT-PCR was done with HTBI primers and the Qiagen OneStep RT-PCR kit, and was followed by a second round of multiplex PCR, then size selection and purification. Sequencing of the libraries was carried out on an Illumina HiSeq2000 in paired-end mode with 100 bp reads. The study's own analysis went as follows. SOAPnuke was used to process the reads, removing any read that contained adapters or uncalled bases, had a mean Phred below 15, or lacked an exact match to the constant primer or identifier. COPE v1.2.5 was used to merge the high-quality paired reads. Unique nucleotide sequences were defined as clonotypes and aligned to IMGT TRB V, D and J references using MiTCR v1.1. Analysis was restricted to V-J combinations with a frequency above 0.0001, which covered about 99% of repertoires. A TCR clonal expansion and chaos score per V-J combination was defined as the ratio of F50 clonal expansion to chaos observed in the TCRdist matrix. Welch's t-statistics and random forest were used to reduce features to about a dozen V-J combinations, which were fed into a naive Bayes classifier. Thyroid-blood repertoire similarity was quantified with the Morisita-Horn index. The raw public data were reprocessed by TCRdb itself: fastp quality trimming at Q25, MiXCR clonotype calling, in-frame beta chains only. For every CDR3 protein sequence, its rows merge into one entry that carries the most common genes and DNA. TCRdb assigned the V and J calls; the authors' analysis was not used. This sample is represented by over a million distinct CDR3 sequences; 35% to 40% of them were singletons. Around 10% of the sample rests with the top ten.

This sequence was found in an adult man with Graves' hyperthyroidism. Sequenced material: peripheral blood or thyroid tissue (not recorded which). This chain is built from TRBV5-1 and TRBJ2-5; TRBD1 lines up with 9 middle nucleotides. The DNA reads TGCGCCAGCAGCTTCCGGGACAGGGAAGTTGAGACCCAGTACTTC. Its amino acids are CASSFRDREVETQYF.